This T cell receptor beta chain was recorded in a study of T cells in Graves' hyperthyroidism and ophthalmopathy. This clonotype was found a few times. The V end lost 4 bases, the J end lost 9 bases, and 16 bases lay between the germline ends. The CDR3 runs 14 residues. Across 18 months, stable Graves' hyperthyroidism was marked by no progression to ophthalmopathy. Amplification of TCR beta CDR3 regions used RNA as the template. Initially, a first-round RT-PCR of the TCR CDR3 employed the HTBI primer set. TCRdb re-called the multiplex PCR reads with MiXCR, one entry per CDR3 protein. Of about 350,000 distinct CDR3 sequences listed, more than 11% were seen once; the top ten hold just under 25%.

What was sequenced was blood. This clonotype was obtained from a woman in her 30s with Graves' hyperthyroidism. V is TRBV12-3 or TRBV12-4 and J is TRBJ2-1; D is unresolved. CDR3 nucleotide sequence: TGTGCCAGCAGTTCCACTGGGCTTTTCGGTGAGCAGTTCTTC. It is translated as CASSSTGLFGEQFF.